The 3 T cell receptor beta chains given below trace back to one sample, sequenced in a study of human T cells and chemical hapten exposure (dated by TCRdb to the early 2020s). The library was made by RACE. The instrument given in TCRdb is NextSeq 500. TCRdb reanalyzed the raw reads on its own, using fastp at Q25 for trimming and MiXCR for clone calling, and kept in-frame beta chains. For every CDR3 protein sequence, its rows merge into one entry that carries the most common genes and DNA. This sample comprises a few hundred thousand distinct CDR3 sequences, 7.7% of them detected only once. The ten largest clones take up 1.2% of the sample. According to the study, the label for this sample's time point signals: pre-sensitization, week 0. Per the publication, the treatment or condition label means: therapeutic diphenylcyclopropenone sensitization with weekly scalp DPC. This specimen was whole blood, taken in connection with sensitization to the hapten diphenylcyclopropenone (DPC). These receptor sequences come from a man aged 18-30 years with alopecia areata. Some clones in this sample may be carry-over from other donors' samples.

This clonotype occurred a few times. This sequence joins TRBV6-2 or TRBV6-3 and TRBJ1-5; maybe TRBD1 (5 bases). The CDR3 runs 17 residues. The germline V gene encodes CDR1 MNHEY and CDR2 SVGEGT. V was clipped by 0 bases and J by 0 bases, with 12 bases between them. The CDR3: CASSYSSGRYSNQPQHF. DNA of the CDR3: TGTGCCAGCAGTTACTCTTCAGGGCGTTATAGCAATCAGCCCCAGCATTTT.

In this sample, this clonotype turned up many times. The genes are TRBV28 and TRBJ2-7; D is perhaps TRBD1 (6 bases). From germline, CDR1 is MDHEN and CDR2 SYDVKM. V was cut by 6 bases and J by 0 bases, with 18 bases left in between. This CDR3 region has 16 residues. DNA of the CDR3: TGTGCCAGCAGCCCGCCAGGGGACCCCTTCTCCTACGAGCAGTACTTC. Its protein product is CASSPPGDPFSYEQYF.

This clonotype was observed a few times. The rearrangement joins TRBV20-1 to TRBJ1-2; possibly TRBD1 for D (6 bases). Germline-derived CDR1 and CDR2 are DFQATT and SNEGSKA (reference sequence). Trimming took off 3 bases at V and 3 bases at J, with 29 bases between the two ends. The CDR3 contains 19 residues. This chain's CDR3 is CSARVLSRTALTRDYGYTF. As DNA, the CDR3 is TGCAGTGCTAGGGTCCTCTCGCGGACAGCCCTTACGAGGGACTATGGCTACACCTTC.